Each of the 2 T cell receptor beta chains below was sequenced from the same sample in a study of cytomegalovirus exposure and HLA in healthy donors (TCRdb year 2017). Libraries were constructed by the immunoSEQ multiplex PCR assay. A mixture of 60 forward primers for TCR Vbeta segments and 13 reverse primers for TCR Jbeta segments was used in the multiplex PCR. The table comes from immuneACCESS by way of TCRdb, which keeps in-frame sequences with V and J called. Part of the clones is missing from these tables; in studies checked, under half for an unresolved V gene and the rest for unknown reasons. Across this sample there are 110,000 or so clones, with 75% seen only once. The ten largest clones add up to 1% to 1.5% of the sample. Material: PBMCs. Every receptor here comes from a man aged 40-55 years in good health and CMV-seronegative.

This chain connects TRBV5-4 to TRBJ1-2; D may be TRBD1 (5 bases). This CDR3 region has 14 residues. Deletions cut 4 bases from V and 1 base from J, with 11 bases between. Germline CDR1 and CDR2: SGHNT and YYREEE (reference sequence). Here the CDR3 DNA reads TGTGCCAGCAGCCCCGACAGTTTTAACTATGGCTACACCTTC. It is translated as CASSPDSFNYGYTF.

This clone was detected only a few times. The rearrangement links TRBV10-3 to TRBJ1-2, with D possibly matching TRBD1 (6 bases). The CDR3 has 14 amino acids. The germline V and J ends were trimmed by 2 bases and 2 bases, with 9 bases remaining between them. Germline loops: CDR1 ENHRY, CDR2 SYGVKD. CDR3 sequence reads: CAISETGLNYGYTF. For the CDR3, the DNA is TGTGCCATCAGTGAGACAGGGTTAAACTATGGCTACACCTTC.